The clone carrying this T cell receptor beta chain was counted a few times. Within the sample, other DNA sequences also encode this same CDR3. This sample was included in a study of blood T cell repertoires in COVID-19. Turning to the study itself: Whether acute or convalescent, the COVID-19 samples came from the United States, Italy and Spain.

Original processing methods: Reference gene primer amplification gave nucleated cell count estimates. Method: immunoSEQ multiplex PCR; TCRdb's copy keeps in-frame clones and lacks some. D and trimming were read from the DNA, whereas the V and J calls and clone size are those reported in that table. Here the sample spans 200,000 to 250,000 clones, around four fifths being singletons. The sample comprised peripheral blood. The clonotype originates from a woman aged 80 or over with COVID-19, enrolled during active disease.

The CDR3 DNA reads as TGTGCCAGCTCACCACTGACAGGTAACACTGAAGCTTTCTTT. This gives the protein CASSPLTGNTEAFF. The chain links TRBV18 to TRBJ1-1, with D perhaps TRBD1 (6 bases). The V end was cut by 1 base, the J end by 2 bases, with 8 bases between. The CDR3 spans 14 residues. Germline values: CDR1 KGHSH, CDR2 LQKENI.